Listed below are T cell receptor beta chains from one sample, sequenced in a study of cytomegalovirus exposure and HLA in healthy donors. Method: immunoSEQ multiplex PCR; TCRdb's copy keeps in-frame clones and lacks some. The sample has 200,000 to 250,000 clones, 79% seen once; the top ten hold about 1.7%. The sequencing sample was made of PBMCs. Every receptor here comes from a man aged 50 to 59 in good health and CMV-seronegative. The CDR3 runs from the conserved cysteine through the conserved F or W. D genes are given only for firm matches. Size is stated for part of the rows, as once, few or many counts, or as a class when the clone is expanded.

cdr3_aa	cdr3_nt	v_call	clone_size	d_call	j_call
CATLAGQGLEQYF	TGTGCCACCCTCGCGGGACAGGGCCTCGAGCAGTACTTC	TRBV28	NA	TRBD1	TRBJ2-7
CASRGLGGGTEAFF	TGCGCCAGCAGGGGCTTGGGGGGAGGGACTGAAGCTTTCTTT	TRBV5-1	NA	NA	TRBJ1-1
CASSKTGVWQPQHF	TGTGCCAGCAGCAAAACAGGGGTTTGGCAGCCCCAGCATTTT	TRBV6-5	NA	TRBD1	TRBJ1-5
CASSPLRTSGRSVFHNEQFF	TGTGCCAGCAGCCCCCTGCGGACTAGCGGGAGGTCAGTGTTCCACAATGAGCAGTTCTTC	TRBV28	once	TRBD2	TRBJ2-1
CASSPPDRGANEQFF	TGTGCCAGCAGCCCGCCGGACAGGGGGGCCAATGAGCAGTTCTTC	TRBV9	few	TRBD1	TRBJ2-1
CASSLAYEDEQFF	TGTGCCAGCAGCTTAGCGTACGAGGATGAGCAGTTCTTC	TRBV7-2	NA	NA	TRBJ2-1
CASTTSGQGDTEAFF	TGTGCCAGCACCACAAGTGGACAGGGGGACACTGAAGCTTTCTTT	TRBV28	NA	TRBD1	TRBJ1-1
CASSGGQDLYEQYF	TGCGCCAGCAGCGGGGGACAGGACCTCTACGAGCAGTACTTC	TRBV5-1	few	TRBD1	TRBJ2-7
CASSQRQSNEQFF	TGTGCCAGCAGCCAACGACAGTCCAATGAGCAGTTCTTC	TRBV7-3	few	NA	TRBJ2-1
CASTPAGASGANVLTF	TGTGCCAGCACCCCGGCGGGGGCCTCTGGGGCCAACGTCCTGACTTTC	TRBV11-2	NA	NA	TRBJ2-6
CASNQGSAGGNTIYF	TGTGCCAGCAACCAGGGTTCTGCAGGTGGAAACACCATATATTTT	TRBV6-5	few	NA	TRBJ1-3
CASNLLAWRNEQFF	TGTGCCAGCAACTTGCTTGCCTGGCGGAATGAGCAGTTCTTC	TRBV2	NA	NA	TRBJ2-1
CASSYTGDEQYF	TGTGCCAGCAGCTACACAGGGGACGAGCAGTACTTC	TRBV6-6	NA	TRBD1	TRBJ2-7
CASSYKGGRTNYGYTF	TGCGCCAGCAGTTACAAAGGAGGGCGAACTAACTATGGCTACACCTTC	TRBV27	NA	NA	TRBJ1-2
CASSLLLAGGVVEQYF	TGTGCCAGCAGTTTGTTACTAGCGGGAGGAGTGGTCGAGCAGTACTTC	TRBV28	once	TRBD2	TRBJ2-7
CASSVGLAGNEQFF	TGTGCCAGCTCCGTCGGGCTAGCGGGAAATGAGCAGTTCTTC	TRBV18	once	TRBD2	TRBJ2-1
CASSRDSLYEQYF	TGCGCCAGCAGTAGGGACTCCCTCTACGAGCAGTACTTC	TRBV23-1	NA	NA	TRBJ2-7
CASSRGGETQYF	TGTGCCAGCAGTCGGGGGGGGGAGACCCAGTACTTC	TRBV6-5	NA	TRBD2	TRBJ2-5
CASSPRDRGNTQYF	TGTGCCAGCAGTCCGAGGGACAGGGGGAATACGCAGTATTTT	TRBV28	NA	TRBD1	TRBJ2-3
CATRQVSYNEQFF	TGTGCCACCAGGCAGGTTTCCTACAATGAGCAGTTCTTC	TRBV15	NA	NA	TRBJ2-1
CSAKMNTEAFF	TGCAGTGCCAAAATGAACACTGAAGCTTTCTTT	TRBV20-1	NA	NA	TRBJ1-1
CASSTGQQTGELFF	TGTGCCAGCTCTACCGGACAGCAGACCGGGGAGCTGTTTTTT	TRBV18	NA	NA	TRBJ2-2
CAWSVLGLAGRYEQYF	TGTGCCTGGAGTGTACTGGGACTAGCGGGCCGCTACGAGCAGTACTTC	TRBV30	NA	TRBD2	TRBJ2-7
CSVEDWGGENYGYTF	TGCAGCGTTGAAGATTGGGGGGGTGAGAACTATGGCTACACCTTC	TRBV29-1	few	NA	TRBJ1-2
CASTGTGQVGETQYF	TGTGCCAGTACTGGAACGGGACAGGTGGGGGAGACCCAGTACTTC	TRBV19	NA	TRBD1	TRBJ2-5
CASSSDGGLSSPLHF	TGCGCCAGCAGCTCAGATGGCGGCTTGTCATCACCCCTCCACTTT	TRBV5-1	NA	NA	TRBJ1-6
CASSLWARSWDTQYF	TGCGCCAGCAGCCTGTGGGCCCGTTCTTGGGATACGCAGTATTTT	TRBV5-1	NA	NA	TRBJ2-3
CASSVSNGRGETQYF	TGTGCCAGCAGCGTTTCCAACGGCAGGGGAGAGACCCAGTACTTC	TRBV9	NA	NA	TRBJ2-5
CAASRGSNTEAFF	TGCGCCGCTAGCCGGGGGTCGAACACTGAAGCTTTCTTT	TRBV4-1	once	NA	TRBJ1-1
CASSPNTGISHTGELFF	TGCGCCAGCAGCCCTAACACGGGAATATCACACACCGGGGAGCTGTTTTTT	TRBV5-1	NA	NA	TRBJ2-2
CASSQERGENGQTGNTIYF	TGTGCCAGCAGCCAGGAACGTGGGGAAAACGGACAGACTGGAAACACCATATATTTT	TRBV7-9	NA	NA	TRBJ1-3
CASSLTLGQYSNQPQHF	TGTGCCAGTAGTCTCACCCTGGGACAGTATAGCAATCAGCCCCAGCATTTT	TRBV19	NA	TRBD1	TRBJ1-5
CASSPGQANTGELFF	TGTGCCAGCTCACCGGGACAGGCGAACACCGGGGAGCTGTTTTTT	TRBV18	NA	TRBD1	TRBJ2-2
CASSSTSTDTQYF	TGTGCCAGCAGCTCGACTAGCACAGATACGCAGTATTTT	TRBV28	NA	NA	TRBJ2-3
CASAPGLRIFTDTQYF	TGTGCCAGCGCCCCGGGACTAAGAATTTTCACAGATACGCAGTATTTT	TRBV7-2	NA	TRBD2	TRBJ2-3
CASSSQETQYF	TGTGCCAGCAGCTCTCAAGAGACCCAGTACTTC	TRBV7-9	NA	NA	TRBJ2-5
CASSLGPGWSEKLFF	TGTGCCAGCAGTTTAGGGCCAGGGTGGAGTGAAAAACTGTTTTTT	TRBV27	NA	NA	TRBJ1-4
CASSTISGKGYEQYF	TGTGCCAGTAGTACTATTAGCGGGAAAGGCTACGAGCAGTACTTC	TRBV19	once	TRBD2	TRBJ2-7
CASSQGGIRTYGSYEQYF	TGCGCCAGCAGTCAGGGGGGTATAAGGACGTATGGATCGTACGAGCAGTACTTC	TRBV23-1	NA	NA	TRBJ2-7